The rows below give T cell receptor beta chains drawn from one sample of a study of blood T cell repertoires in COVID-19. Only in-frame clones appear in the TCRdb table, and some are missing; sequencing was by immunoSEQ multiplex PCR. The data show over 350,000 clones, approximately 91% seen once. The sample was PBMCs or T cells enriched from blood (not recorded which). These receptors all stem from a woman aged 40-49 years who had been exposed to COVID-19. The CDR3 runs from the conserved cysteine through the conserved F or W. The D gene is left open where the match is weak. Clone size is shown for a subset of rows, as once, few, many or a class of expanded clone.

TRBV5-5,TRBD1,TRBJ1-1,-,CASSPLGQTATEAFF,TGTGCCAGCAGCCCACTGGGACAGACAGCCACTGAAGCTTTCTTT
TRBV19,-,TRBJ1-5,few,CASSWRGLGQPQHF,TGTGCCAGTTCCTGGCGGGGGCTCGGTCAGCCCCAGCATTTT
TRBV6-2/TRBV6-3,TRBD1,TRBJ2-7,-,CASSPGTGTRRGEQYF,TGTGCCAGCAGCCCTGGGACAGGGACCAGGAGGGGCGAGCAGTACTTC
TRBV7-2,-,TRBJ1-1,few,CASSPRRTEEAFF,TGTGCCAGCAGCCCTAGGCGGACAGAGGAAGCTTTCTTT
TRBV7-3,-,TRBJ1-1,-,CASSFTPNTEAFF,TGTGCCAGCAGCTTTACACCAAACACTGAAGCTTTCTTT
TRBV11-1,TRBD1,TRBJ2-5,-,CASSLAWTGTETQYF,TGTGCCAGCAGCTTAGCCTGGACAGGGACGGAGACCCAGTACTTC
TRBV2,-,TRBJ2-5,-,CASTLGEKTQYF,TGTGCCAGCACACTCGGAGAAAAGACCCAGTACTTC
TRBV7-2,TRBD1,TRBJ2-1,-,CASSPWTGNNEQFF,TGTGCCAGCAGCCCTTGGACAGGTAACAATGAGCAGTTCTTC
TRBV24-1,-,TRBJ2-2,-,CATSDLRGMDTGELFF,TGTGCCACCAGTGATTTACGGGGGATGGACACCGGGGAGCTGTTTTTT
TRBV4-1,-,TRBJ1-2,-,CASSQEFVPGNYGYTF,TGCGCCAGCAGCCAAGAATTCGTGCCGGGGAACTATGGCTACACCTTC
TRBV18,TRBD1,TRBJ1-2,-,CASSPPDRGIGYGYTF,TGTGCCAGCTCACCACCGGACAGGGGTATCGGCTATGGCTACACCTTC
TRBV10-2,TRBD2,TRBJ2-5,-,CASSESSSLGLAGRETQYF,TGCGCCAGCAGTGAGTCAAGCTCCTTGGGACTAGCGGGGCGGGAGACCCAGTACTTC
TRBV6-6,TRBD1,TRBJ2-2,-,CASSRMTGRNTGELFF,TGTGCCAGCAGCCGAATGACAGGGAGGAACACCGGGGAGCTGTTTTTT
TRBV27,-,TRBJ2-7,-,CASSSGQGYEQYF,TGTGCCAGCAGTTCGGGACAAGGCTACGAGCAGTACTTC
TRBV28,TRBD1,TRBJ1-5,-,CASSPGTGLRPQHF,TGTGCCAGCAGTCCGGGGACAGGCCTCAGGCCCCAGCATTTT
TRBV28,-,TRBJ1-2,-,CASSLDQGLYTF,TGTGCCAGCAGTTTGGATCAGGGGCTCTACACCTTC
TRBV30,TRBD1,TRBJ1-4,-,CARKDRVVEKLFF,TGTGCCAGAAAGGACAGGGTTGTTGAAAAACTGTTTTTT
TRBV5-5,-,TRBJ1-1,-,CASSLRGAIVAEAFF,TGTGCCAGCAGCTTGCGGGGGGCGATTGTCGCTGAAGCTTTCTTT
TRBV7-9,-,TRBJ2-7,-,CASSLVSGAQLEQYF,TGTGCCAGCAGCTTAGTTTCAGGGGCCCAACTGGAGCAGTACTTC
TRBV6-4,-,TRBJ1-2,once,CASSDSTGGGGYTF,TGTGCCAGCAGTGACTCTACCGGGGGAGGAGGCTACACCTTC
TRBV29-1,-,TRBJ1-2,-,CSVGDTNYGYTF,TGCAGCGTAGGGGACACCAACTATGGCTACACCTTC
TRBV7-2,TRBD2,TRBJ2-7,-,CASSLARTSRSYEQYF,TGTGCCAGCAGCTTAGCGCGGACTAGCAGGTCCTACGAGCAGTACTTC
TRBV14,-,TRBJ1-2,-,CASSQDRQVYGYTF,TGTGCCAGCAGCCAAGATCGACAGGTCTATGGCTACACCTTC
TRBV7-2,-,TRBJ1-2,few,CASSLSSGTTSSYGYTF,TGTGCCAGCAGCTTATCGTCCGGGACAACTTCTTCTTATGGCTACACCTTC
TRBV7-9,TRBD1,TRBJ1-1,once,CASSPPDREETEAFF,TGTGCCAGCAGCCCCCCTGACAGGGAGGAGACTGAAGCTTTCTTT
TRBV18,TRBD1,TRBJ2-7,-,CASSPRTGKNYEQYF,TGTGCCAGCTCACCCCGGACAGGGAAAAACTACGAGCAGTACTTC
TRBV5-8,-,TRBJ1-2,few,CASSIDRPYGYTF,TGTGCCAGCAGCATAGACAGACCCTATGGCTACACCTTC
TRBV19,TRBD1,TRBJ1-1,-,CASPGTGKGNTEAFF,TGTGCCAGTCCCGGGACAGGGAAAGGGAACACTGAAGCTTTCTTT
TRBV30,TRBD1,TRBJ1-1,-,CAWSDRADTEAFF,TGTGCCTGGTCCGACAGGGCGGACACTGAAGCTTTCTTT
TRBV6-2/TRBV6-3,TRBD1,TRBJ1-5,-,CASSLTRQGMVGNQPQHF,TGTGCCAGCAGTTTAACCAGACAGGGGATGGTTGGCAATCAGCCCCAGCATTTT
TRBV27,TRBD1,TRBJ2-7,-,CASSFRDSSYEQYF,TGTGCCAGCAGTTTCCGGGACAGTTCCTACGAGCAGTACTTC
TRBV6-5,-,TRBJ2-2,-,CASFRQGMPTGELFF,TGTGCCAGCTTTCGCCAGGGAATGCCCACCGGGGAGCTGTTTTTT
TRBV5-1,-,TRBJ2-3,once,CASSSRGRGGTDTQYF,TGCGCCAGCAGCTCGAGAGGTCGGGGTGGTACAGATACGCAGTATTTT
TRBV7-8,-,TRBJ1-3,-,CASSLAGFSGNTIYF,TGTGCCAGCAGCTTGGCAGGATTCTCTGGAAACACCATATATTTT
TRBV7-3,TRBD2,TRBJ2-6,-,CASSLKSGGGSGANVLTF,TGTGCCAGCAGCTTAAAGTCTGGCGGGGGCTCTGGGGCCAACGTCCTGACTTTC
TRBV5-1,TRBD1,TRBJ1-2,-,CASSPVTGAYGYTF,TGCGCCAGCAGCCCTGTGACAGGGGCCTATGGCTACACCTTC
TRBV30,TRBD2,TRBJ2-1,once,CAWSPGTSGSDEQFF,TGTGCCTGGAGCCCAGGGACTAGCGGGAGCGATGAGCAGTTCTTC
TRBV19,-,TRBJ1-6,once,CASSPGGGSNSPLHF,TGTGCCAGTAGTCCCGGGGGAGGTTCGAATTCACCCCTCCACTTT
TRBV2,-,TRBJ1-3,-,CASSGDDRFSGNTIYF,TGTGCCAGCAGTGGAGACGACAGGTTCTCTGGAAACACCATATATTTT
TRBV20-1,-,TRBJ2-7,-,CSASNSRIYEQYF,TGCAGTGCTAGTAACAGCCGTATCTACGAGCAGTACTTC
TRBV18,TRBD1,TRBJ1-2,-,CASSLSDRGYGYTF,TGTGCCAGCTCACTATCGGACAGGGGTTATGGCTACACCTTC
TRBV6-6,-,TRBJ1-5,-,CASSSGQSGNQPQHF,TGTGCCAGCAGTTCGGGACAAAGCGGCAATCAGCCCCAGCATTTT
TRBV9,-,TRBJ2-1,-,CASSPRSLQQFF,TGTGCCAGCAGCCCCAGGTCCCTCCAGCAGTTCTTC
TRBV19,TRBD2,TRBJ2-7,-,CASGRLAGDYEQYF,TGTGCCAGTGGGAGACTAGCGGGAGACTACGAGCAGTACTTC
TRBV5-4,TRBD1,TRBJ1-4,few,CASSPTGGTNEKLFF,TGTGCCAGCAGCCCCACAGGGGGCACTAATGAAAAACTGTTTTTT